This is a list of T cell receptor beta chains from one sample in a study of OX40 agonist ivuxolimab in advanced cancers. Only in-frame clones appear in the TCRdb table, and some are missing; sequencing was by immunoSEQ multiplex PCR. The sample has roughly 69,000 clones; 75% to 95% are singletons. The sequenced sample was CD4+ or CD8+ T cells sorted from blood, obtained in a trial of the OX40 agonist ivuxolimab. All receptors come from an adult with an advanced solid tumor such as melanoma, head and neck, liver or kidney cancer. CDR3s include the opening cysteine and the closing phenylalanine or tryptophan. Each record gives: V gene, D gene, clone size, J gene, CDR3 protein, CDR3 DNA. D genes are given only for firm matches. The size entry is marked missing in some rows and otherwise reads once, few, many or a size class.

TRBV7-3	TRBD1	.	TRBJ2-1	CASSLRIGQGAGEQFF	TGTGCCAGCAGCTTAAGGATAGGACAGGGGGCAGGTGAGCAGTTCTTC
TRBV30	.	few	TRBJ1-1	CAWSSGRTEAFF	TGTGCCTGGAGTAGTGGGAGGACTGAAGCTTTCTTT
TRBV9	TRBD1	.	TRBJ1-1	CASSTPTGEKTFF	TGTGCCAGCAGCACTCCGACAGGGGAGAAGACTTTCTTT
TRBV6-5	.	.	TRBJ1-2	CASSSFGRGSGYTF	TGTGCCAGCAGTTCCTTCGGCAGGGGAAGTGGCTACACCTTC
TRBV10-1	.	.	TRBJ2-7	CASSSTVSYEQYF	TGCGCCAGCAGTTCGACAGTTAGCTACGAGCAGTACTTC
TRBV6-5	.	.	TRBJ1-1	CASSHYSGVTEAFF	TGTGCCAGCAGTCATTACAGCGGGGTCACTGAAGCTTTCTTT
TRBV25-1	.	.	TRBJ1-1	CASSERQNAEAFF	TGTGCCAGCAGTGAACGACAGAACGCTGAAGCTTTCTTT
TRBV7-6	.	once	TRBJ1-3	CASSLVLAPSSGNTIYF	TGTGCCAGCAGCTTAGTACTTGCTCCCAGCTCTGGAAACACCATATATTTT
TRBV6-6	.	.	TRBJ2-1	CASSPTGPYNEQFF	TGTGCCAGCAGTCCAACAGGGCCCTACAATGAGCAGTTCTTC
TRBV4-1	.	.	TRBJ2-1	CASSQKIGVGLYNEQFF	TGCGCCAGCAGCCAAAAGATTGGTGTTGGCCTCTACAATGAGCAGTTCTTC
TRBV7-9	.	.	TRBJ2-2	CASSLDLGWAENTGELFF	TGTGCCAGCAGCTTAGATCTGGGTTGGGCCGAAAACACCGGGGAGCTGTTTTTT
TRBV5-1	.	.	TRBJ2-1	CASGRGEGPNEQFF	TGCGCCAGCGGCCGGGGAGAGGGCCCCAATGAGCAGTTCTTC
TRBV7-8	.	once	TRBJ1-5	CASSPRGAGSNQPQHF	TGTGCCAGCAGCCCCCGGGGGGCGGGATCCAATCAGCCCCAGCATTTT
TRBV28	TRBD2	few	TRBJ2-7	CASRGLAYEQYF	TGTGCCAGCCGGGGACTAGCCTACGAGCAGTACTTC
TRBV28	TRBD1	.	TRBJ2-7	CASPQTIRDRSSAPYEQYF	TGTGCCAGCCCCCAAACCATCCGGGACAGGAGTTCCGCACCCTACGAGCAGTACTTC
TRBV7-8	.	once	TRBJ1-2	CASSLGRNQGDYGYTF	TGTGCCAGCAGCTTAGGGAGGAATCAGGGTGACTATGGCTACACCTTC
TRBV19	.	.	TRBJ2-3	CASSIAGVGRTQYF	TGTGCCAGTAGTATAGCAGGCGTAGGCCGAACCCAGTATTTT
TRBV5-1	TRBD1	.	TRBJ2-5	CASSYPDRVTETQYF	TGCGCCAGCAGCTATCCGGACAGGGTCACAGAGACCCAGTACTTC
TRBV28	.	.	TRBJ2-7	CASSLPPGLTYEQYF	TGTGCCAGCAGTTTACCGCCGGGCCTCACCTACGAGCAGTACTTC
TRBV6-1	.	.	TRBJ2-6	CASSASDRPGANVLTF	TGTGCCAGCAGTGCGTCAGACAGGCCTGGGGCCAACGTCCTGACTTTC
TRBV7-6	.	.	TRBJ1-1	CASSLDVATEAFF	TGTGCCAGCAGCTTAGACGTAGCCACTGAAGCTTTCTTT
TRBV28	.	.	TRBJ2-2	CASSFTTGELFF	TGTGCCAGCAGTTTCACCACCGGGGAGCTGTTTTTT
TRBV27	TRBD2	.	TRBJ2-3	CASSQRLAGDTQYF	TGTGCCAGCAGCCAGAGACTAGCGGGGGATACGCAGTATTTT
TRBV7-9	TRBD2	.	TRBJ2-5	CASSARGTSGTKEETQYF	TGTGCCAGCAGCGCCAGAGGGACTAGCGGTACCAAGGAGGAGACCCAGTACTTC
TRBV6-4	.	.	TRBJ2-5	CASSDSTGTVYQETQYF	TGTGCCAGCAGTGACTCGACCGGGACGGTGTACCAAGAGACCCAGTACTTC
TRBV11-3	TRBD2	.	TRBJ2-1	CASSFSLAGEGNEQFF	TGTGCCAGCAGCTTCAGTTTAGCGGGAGAGGGCAATGAGCAGTTCTTC
TRBV21-1	.	.	TRBJ2-3	CASSRATSGATDTQYF	TGTGCCAGCAGCAGGGCGACTAGCGGGGCCACAGATACGCAGTATTTT
TRBV2	.	once	TRBJ2-2	CYRVNTGELFF	TGTTACAGGGTGAACACCGGGGAGCTGTTTTTT
TRBV20-1	.	.	TRBJ1-1	CSASPGLDAFF	TGCAGTGCTAGCCCCGGACTTGATGCTTTCTTT
TRBV27	TRBD2	.	TRBJ2-7	CASTSSGRPAYEQYF	TGTGCCAGCACTTCTAGCGGGAGGCCCGCCTACGAGCAGTACTTC
TRBV5-1	.	.	TRBJ2-7	CASSLQRGPSYEQYF	TGCGCCAGCAGCTTGCAGAGGGGCCCATCCTACGAGCAGTACTTC
TRBV2	.	once	TRBJ1-1	CALRRRGNTEAFF	TGTGCCCTTCGGCGTAGGGGAAACACTGAAGCTTTCTTT
TRBV19	.	.	TRBJ1-5	CASSGDRALPQHF	TGTGCCAGTAGTGGGGACCGAGCATTGCCCCAGCATTTT
TRBV28	.	.	TRBJ1-1	CASSFLGDTEAFF	TGTGCCAGCAGTTTTTTGGGGGACACTGAAGCTTTCTTT
TRBV19	.	.	TRBJ1-1	CATSGSLNTEAFF	TGTGCCACCTCTGGAAGTCTGAACACTGAAGCTTTCTTT
TRBV6-6	.	.	TRBJ2-2	CASSSEGRTGELFF	TGTGCCAGCAGTTCGGAGGGGCGGACCGGGGAGCTGTTTTTT
TRBV4-1	TRBD1	once	TRBJ2-2	CASSQQDRGRSRELFF	TGCGCCAGCAGCCAACAGGACAGGGGGAGATCTCGGGAGCTGTTTTTT
TRBV5-4	TRBD1	.	TRBJ1-2	CASSFPTQGGQGYTF	TGTGCCAGCAGTTTTCCCACTCAGGGGGGTCAGGGCTACACCTTC
TRBV11-3	TRBD1	.	TRBJ2-3	CASSFGTGTDTQYF	TGTGCCAGCAGCTTCGGGACAGGCACAGATACGCAGTATTTT
TRBV7-9	TRBD1	.	TRBJ2-5	CASSLGRDRRETQYF	TGTGCCAGCAGCTTAGGGCGGGACAGGAGGGAGACCCAGTACTTC
TRBV28	.	.	TRBJ1-4	CASQTGQRNNEKLFF	TGTGCCAGCCAAACCGGCCAACGGAATAATGAAAAACTGTTTTTT
TRBV5-1	.	.	TRBJ1-2	CASSLAEFPNYGYTF	TGCGCCAGCAGCTTGGCCGAGTTCCCTAACTATGGCTACACCTTC